This record concerns one TCR beta chain sequence. Using immunoSEQ multiplex PCR, the repertoire was profiled, and TCRdb retains in-frame clones only, with some absent. This sample carries fewer than 50,000 clones, around 92% of them seen once, and the ten largest clones take roughly 16%. This sample was taken from a study of OX40 agonist ivuxolimab in advanced cancers. Trimming removed 2 bases from V and 7 bases from J, with 15 bases in between. Germline assignment: CDR1 SGHTA and CDR2 FQGNSA. The CDR3 has 15 residues. The rearrangement links TRBV7-2 to TRBJ2-1; D unresolved. The TCR was taken from an adult with an advanced solid tumor such as melanoma, head and neck, liver or kidney cancer. The sample in question was CD4+ or CD8+ T cells sorted from blood, obtained in a trial of the OX40 agonist ivuxolimab. Here the CDR3 DNA reads TGTGCCAGCAGCTTACCGCGTGGCCCAAAAAATGAGCAGTTCTTC. It is translated as CASSLPRGPKNEQFF.